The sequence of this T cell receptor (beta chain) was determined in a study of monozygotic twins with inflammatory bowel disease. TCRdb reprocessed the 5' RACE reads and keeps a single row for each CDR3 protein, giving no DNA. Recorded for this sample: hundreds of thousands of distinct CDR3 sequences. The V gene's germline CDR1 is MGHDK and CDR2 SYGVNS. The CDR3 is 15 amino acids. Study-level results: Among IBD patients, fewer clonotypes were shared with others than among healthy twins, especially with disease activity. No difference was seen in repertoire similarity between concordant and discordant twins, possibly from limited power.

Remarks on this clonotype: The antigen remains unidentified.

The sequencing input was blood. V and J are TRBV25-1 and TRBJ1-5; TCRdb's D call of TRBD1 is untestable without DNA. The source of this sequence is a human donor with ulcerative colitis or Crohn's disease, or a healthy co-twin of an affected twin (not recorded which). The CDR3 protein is CASSGTGGRNQPQHF.